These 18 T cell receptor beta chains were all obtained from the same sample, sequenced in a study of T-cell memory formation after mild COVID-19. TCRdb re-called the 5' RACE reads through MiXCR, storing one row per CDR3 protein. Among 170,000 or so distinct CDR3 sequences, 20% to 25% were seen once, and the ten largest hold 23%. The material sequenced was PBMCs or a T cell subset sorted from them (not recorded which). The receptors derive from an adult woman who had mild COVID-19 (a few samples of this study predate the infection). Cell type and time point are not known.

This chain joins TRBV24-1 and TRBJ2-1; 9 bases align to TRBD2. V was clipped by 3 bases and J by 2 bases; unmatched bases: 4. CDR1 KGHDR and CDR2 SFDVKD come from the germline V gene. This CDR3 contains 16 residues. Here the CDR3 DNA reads TGTGCCACCAGTGATGTGGGACTAGCAGCCTACAATGAGCAGTTCTTC. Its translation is CATSDVGLAAYNEQFF.

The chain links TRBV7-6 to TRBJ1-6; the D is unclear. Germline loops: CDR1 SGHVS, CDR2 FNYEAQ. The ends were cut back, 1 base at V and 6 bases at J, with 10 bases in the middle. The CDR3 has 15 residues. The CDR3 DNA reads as TGTGCCAGCAGCTTAGTGTTGGGCAGTAATTCACCCCTCCACTTT. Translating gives CASSLVLGSNSPLHF.

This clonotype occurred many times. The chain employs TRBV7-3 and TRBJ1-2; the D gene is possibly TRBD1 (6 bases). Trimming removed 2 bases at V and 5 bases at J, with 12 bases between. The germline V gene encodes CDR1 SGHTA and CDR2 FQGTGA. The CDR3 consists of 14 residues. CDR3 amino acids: CASSLGGAGYGYTF. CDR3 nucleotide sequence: TGTGCCAGCAGCTTAGGGGGCGCTGGGTATGGCTACACCTTC.

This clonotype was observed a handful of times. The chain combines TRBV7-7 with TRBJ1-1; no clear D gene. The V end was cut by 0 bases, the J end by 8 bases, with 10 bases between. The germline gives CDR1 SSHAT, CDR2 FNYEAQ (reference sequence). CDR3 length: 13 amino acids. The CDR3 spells CASSLAVGWEAFF. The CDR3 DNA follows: TGTGCCAGCAGCTTAGCCGTGGGCTGGGAAGCTTTCTTT. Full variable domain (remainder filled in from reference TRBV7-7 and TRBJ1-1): GAGVSQSPRYKVTKRGQDVTLRCDPISSHATLYWYQQALGQGPEFLTYFNYEAQPDKSGLPSDRFSAERPEGSISTLTIQRTEQRDSAMYRCASSLAVGWEAFFGQGTRLTVV.

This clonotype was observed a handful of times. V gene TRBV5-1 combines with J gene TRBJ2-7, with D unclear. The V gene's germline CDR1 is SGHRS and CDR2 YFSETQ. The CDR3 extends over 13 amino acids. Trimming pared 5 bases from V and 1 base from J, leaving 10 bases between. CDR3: CASSPRLSYEQYF. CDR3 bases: TGCGCCAGCAGTCCTCGGCTATCCTACGAGCAGTACTTC.

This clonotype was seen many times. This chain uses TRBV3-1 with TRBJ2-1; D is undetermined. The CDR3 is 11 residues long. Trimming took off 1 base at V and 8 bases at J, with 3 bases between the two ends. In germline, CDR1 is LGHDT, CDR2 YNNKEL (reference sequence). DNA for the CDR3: TGTGCCAGCAGCCAAGGGGATGAGCAGTTCTTC. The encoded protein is CASSQGDEQFF.

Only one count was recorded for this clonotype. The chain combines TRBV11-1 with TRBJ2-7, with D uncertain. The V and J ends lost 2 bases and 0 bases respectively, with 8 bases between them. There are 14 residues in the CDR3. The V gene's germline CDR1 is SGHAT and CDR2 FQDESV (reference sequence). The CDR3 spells CASSLFASSYEQYF. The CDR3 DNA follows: TGTGCCAGCAGCTTATTTGCCAGCTCCTACGAGCAGTACTTC. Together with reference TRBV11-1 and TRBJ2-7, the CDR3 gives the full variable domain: EAEVAQSPRYKITEKSQAVAFWCDPISGHATLYWYRQILGQGPELLVQFQDESVVDDSQLPKDRFSAERLKGVDSTLKIQPAELGDSAMYLCASSLFASSYEQYFGPGTRLTVT.

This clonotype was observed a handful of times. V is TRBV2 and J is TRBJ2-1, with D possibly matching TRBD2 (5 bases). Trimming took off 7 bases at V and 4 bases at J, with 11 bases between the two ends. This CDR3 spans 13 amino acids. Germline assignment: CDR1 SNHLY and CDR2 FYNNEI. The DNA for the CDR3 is TGTGCCAGCACCCCACGCGGGTACAATGAGCAGTTCTTC. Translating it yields CASTPRGYNEQFF.

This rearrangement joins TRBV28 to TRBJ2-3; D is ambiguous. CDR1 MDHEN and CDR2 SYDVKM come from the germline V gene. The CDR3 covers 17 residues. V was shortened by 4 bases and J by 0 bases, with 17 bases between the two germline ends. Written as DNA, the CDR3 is TGTGCCAGCAGTTCTGGTCGCAAGGGCCCAAGCACAGATACGCAGTATTTT. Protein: CASSSGRKGPSTDTQYF.

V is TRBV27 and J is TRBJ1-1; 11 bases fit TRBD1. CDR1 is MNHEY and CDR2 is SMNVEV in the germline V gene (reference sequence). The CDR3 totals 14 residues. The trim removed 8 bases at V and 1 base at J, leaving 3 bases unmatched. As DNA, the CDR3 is TGTGCCAGCCGAGGGACAGGGGGGAACACTGAAGCTTTCTTT. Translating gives CASRGTGGNTEAFF.

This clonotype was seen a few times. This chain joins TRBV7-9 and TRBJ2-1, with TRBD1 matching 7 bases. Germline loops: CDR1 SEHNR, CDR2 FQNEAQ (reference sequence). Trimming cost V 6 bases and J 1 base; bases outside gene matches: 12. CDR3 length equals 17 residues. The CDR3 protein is CASRRGQSFNSYNEQFF. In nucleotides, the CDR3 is TGTGCCAGCAGGAGGGGACAGAGTTTCAATTCCTACAATGAGCAGTTCTTC.

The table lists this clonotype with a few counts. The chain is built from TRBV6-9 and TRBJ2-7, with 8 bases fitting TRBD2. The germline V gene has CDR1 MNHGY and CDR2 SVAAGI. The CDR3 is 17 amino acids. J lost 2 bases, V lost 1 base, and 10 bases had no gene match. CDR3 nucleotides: TGTGCCAGCAGTTATTGGATGGCGGGAGGTCAGACCTACGAGCAGTACTTC. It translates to CASSYWMAGGQTYEQYF.

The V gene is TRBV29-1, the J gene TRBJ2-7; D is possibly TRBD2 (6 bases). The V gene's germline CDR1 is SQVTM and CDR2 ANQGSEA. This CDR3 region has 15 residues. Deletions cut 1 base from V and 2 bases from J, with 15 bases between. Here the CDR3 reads CSVEGRDGNTYEQYF. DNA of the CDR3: TGCAGCGTTGAAGGGAGGGACGGCAACACCTACGAGCAGTACTTC.

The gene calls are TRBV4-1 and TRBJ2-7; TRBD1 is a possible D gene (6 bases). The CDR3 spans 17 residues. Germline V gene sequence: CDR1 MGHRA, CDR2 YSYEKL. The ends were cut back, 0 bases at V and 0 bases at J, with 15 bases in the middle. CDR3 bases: TGCGCCAGCAGCCAAGATGGGGGAAGGACAGTCTCCTACGAGCAGTACTTC. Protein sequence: CASSQDGGRTVSYEQYF.

CDR3 region: CATSDFDDNEQFF. The CDR3 coding sequence is TGTGCCACCAGTGATTTTGACGACAATGAGCAGTTCTTC. V gene TRBV24-1 combines with J gene TRBJ2-1; D remains ambiguous. V lost 1 base to trimming and J lost 5 bases, with 5 bases between them. CDR1 and CDR2 from the germline V gene are KGHDR and SFDVKD. The CDR3 is made up of 13 amino acids.

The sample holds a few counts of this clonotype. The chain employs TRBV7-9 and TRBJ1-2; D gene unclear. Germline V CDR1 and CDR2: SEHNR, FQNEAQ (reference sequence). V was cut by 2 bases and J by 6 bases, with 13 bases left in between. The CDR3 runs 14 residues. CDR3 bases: TGTGCCAGCAGCTTACAAAAGGCCGGGGATGGCTACACCTTC. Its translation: CASSLQKAGDGYTF.

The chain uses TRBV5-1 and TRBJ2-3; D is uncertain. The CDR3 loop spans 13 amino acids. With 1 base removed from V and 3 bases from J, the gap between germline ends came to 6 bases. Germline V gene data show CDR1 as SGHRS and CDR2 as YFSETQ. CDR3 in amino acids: CASSLTPTDTQYF. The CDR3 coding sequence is TGCGCCAGCAGCTTGACTCCGACAGATACGCAGTATTTT.

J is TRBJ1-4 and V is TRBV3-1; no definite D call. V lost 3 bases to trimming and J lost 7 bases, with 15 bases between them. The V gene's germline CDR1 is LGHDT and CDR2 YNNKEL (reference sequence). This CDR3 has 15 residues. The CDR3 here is CASSQDPDWGEKLFF. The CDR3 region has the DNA TGTGCCAGCAGCCAGGACCCCGACTGGGGTGAAAAACTGTTTTTT.